This record looks at one T cell receptor beta chain sequence and its context. Its antigen is currently unknown. The data stem from a study of blood T cells in healthy people across ages. Primers used in a second PCR of about 7 to 12 cycles were a sample-barcoded 5' primer and a J-beta primer mix. All samples yielded 3 million or more CDR3-containing paired-end reads. One entry per CDR3 protein, called by TCRdb with MiXCR from the 5' RACE reads. The repertoire holds more than 750,000 distinct CDR3 sequences, 25% to 30% seen once, with roughly 10% in the top ten. Whole-study results and caveats: Higher diversity and more naive CD4+ cells were features of long-lived donors, compared to aged donors.

Germline lookup yields CDR1 SGHTA and CDR2 FQGTGA. The CDR3 is 16 amino acids. V was clipped by 1 base and J by 5 bases; unmatched bases: 7. Drawn from each donor were approximately 9.2 milliliters of peripheral blood. This same sample was also taken into another study, of T cells of mothers and their children.

The specimen was blood. This clonotype was obtained from a woman in her 40s in good health. The V call is TRBV7-3, the J call TRBJ2-3, with 9 bases fitting TRBD2. CDR3 loop: CASSLRAGGLQDTQYF. CDR3 nucleotides: TGTGCCAGCAGCTTAAGGGCGGGGGGGCTTCAAGATACGCAGTATTTT.